The clone carrying this T cell receptor (beta chain) showed up just a few times. At one end the junction does not follow the germline gene, possibly because of a read error. Germline CDR1 is MNHEY and CDR2 is SVGAGI. This CDR3 spans 15 amino acids. The authors ran a second PCR of 7 to 11 cycles using a sample-barcoded 5' primer and a J-beta primer mix. TCRdb reanalysed the 5' RACE reads using MiXCR and keeps one entry per CDR3 protein. The repertoire includes hundreds of thousands of distinct CDR3 sequences, roughly 60% of them detected once, and roughly 20% sits in the top ten. This specimen comes from a study of blood T cells in healthy people across ages.

Specimen: blood. The genes are TRBV6-5 and TRBJ2-3; TRBD2 aligns across 8 bases. The receptor comes from a man aged 25 to 45 in good health. The CDR3 region has the DNA TGTGCCAGCAGCTACTTAGCGGGGAGGATAGATACGCAGTATTTT. Translating gives CASSYLAGRIDTQYF.